These 13 T cell receptor beta chains were sequenced from one sample in a study of CD8 T cells in Susac syndrome. The authors reverse transcribed roughly 0.5 to 1 ug RNA with random hexamers. Each CDR3 protein gets one entry after TCRdb re-called the immunoSEQ multiplex PCR reads with MiXCR. The table records roughly 140,000 distinct CDR3 sequences, about 95% of them present only once. The specimen sequenced was CD4+ T cells from PBMCs. The receptors were gathered from a human donor with Susac syndrome.

The chain combines TRBV7-9 with TRBJ2-3; D perhaps matches TRBD1 (5 bases). CDR1 and CDR2 from the germline V gene are SEHNR and FQNEAQ (reference sequence). V dropped 7 bases and J dropped 1 base, with 12 bases sitting between them. This CDR3 region has 14 residues. This chain's CDR3 is CASTPLGGTDTQYF. In DNA form, the CDR3 reads TGTGCCAGCACCCCCCTAGGGGGCACAGATACGCAGTATTTT. The variable domain in full, completed from reference TRBV7-9 and TRBJ2-3, reads DTGVSQNPRHKITKRGQNVTFRCDPISEHNRLYWYRQTLGQGPEFLTYFQNEAQLEKSRLLSDRFSAERPKGSFSTLEIQRTEQGDSAMYLCASTPLGGTDTQYFGPGTRLTVL.

This chain connects TRBV14 to TRBJ2-7; the D is unclear. The germline V and J ends were trimmed by 0 bases and 2 bases, with 11 bases remaining between them. The germline CDR1 and CDR2 sequences are SGHDN and FVKESK. This CDR3 has 15 residues. The CDR3 here is CASSQDVQVAYEQYF. Here the CDR3 DNA reads TGTGCCAGCAGCCAAGATGTCCAGGTCGCCTACGAGCAGTACTTC.

The genes are TRBV5-4 and TRBJ2-1, with TRBD2 matching 9 bases. This CDR3 contains 15 residues. J gave up 9 bases and V 5 bases, and 12 bases lay outside the gene matches. Germline V gene data show CDR1 as SGHNT and CDR2 as YYREEE (reference sequence). As DNA, the CDR3 is TGTGCCAGCAGTCCCGGGACTAGCCGGGTCAGTGAGCAGTTCTTC. This encodes CASSPGTSRVSEQFF.

The gene calls are TRBV18 and TRBJ1-6, with 7 bases aligning to TRBD1. V shed 5 bases, J shed 7 bases, and the junction held 8 bases outside the gene matches. The germline CDR1 and CDR2 sequences are KGHSH and LQKENI. The CDR3 sequence is 15 residues long. The CDR3 is CASSSDRVGNSPLHF. For the CDR3, the DNA is TGTGCCAGCTCAAGCGACAGGGTTGGAAATTCACCCCTCCACTTT.

The chain is built from TRBV29-1 and TRBJ2-3, with 10 bases identical to TRBD2. V lost 5 bases to trimming and J lost 4 bases; unmatched junction nucleotides: 6. The CDR3 has 14 amino acids. Per the germline V gene, CDR1 is SQVTM and CDR2 is ANQGSEA. This CDR3 reads CSVCPTSGADTQYF. The CDR3 coding sequence is TGCAGCGTTTGCCCTACTAGCGGGGCAGATACGCAGTATTTT.

The chain has TRBV3-1 and TRBJ2-7; possibly TRBD1 for D (6 bases). The CDR3 is made up of 16 amino acids. Germline CDR1 reads LGHDT; CDR2 reads YNNKEL (reference sequence). The ends were cut back, 2 bases at V and 7 bases at J, with 21 bases in the middle. Written as DNA, the CDR3 is TGTGCCAGCAGCCAACAAACACCGCAGGGGCCGGGGGAGCAGTACTTC. Translating it yields CASSQQTPQGPGEQYF.

This clonotype appeared once. CDR3 bases: TGCAGTGTTTGGACAGGCGCCGCTCAGCCCCAGCATTTT. Amino acids: CSVWTGAAQPQHF. This sequence joins TRBV20-1 and TRBJ1-5, with 7 positions matching TRBD1. The CDR3 is made up of 13 amino acids. V trimming: 7 bases; J trimming: 6 bases; junction bases outside the gene matches: 9. The germline CDR1 and CDR2 sequences are DFQATT and SNEGSKA (reference sequence).

This chain joins TRBV29-1 and TRBJ1-2; 7 bases align to TRBD1. CDR1 and CDR2 (germline): SQVTM, ANQGSEA. The CDR3 runs 14 residues. The V gene end was trimmed by 5 bases and the J gene end by 1 base; junction bases not matched to a gene: 7. The CDR3 loop is CSVLPGTVNYGYTF. The CDR3 nucleotides read TGCAGCGTTCTCCCCGGGACAGTTAACTATGGCTACACCTTC.

This rearrangement joins TRBV9 to TRBJ2-1; D remains ambiguous. CDR1 SGDLS and CDR2 YYNGEE come from the germline V gene. With 0 bases removed from V and 10 bases from J, the gap between germline ends came to 11 bases. The CDR3 runs 13 residues. In nucleotides, the CDR3 is TGTGCCAGCAGCGTAGCCCACAGAGAGGAGCAGTTCTTC. It encodes CASSVAHREEQFF.

This chain connects TRBV7-2 to TRBJ1-5; tentatively, D is TRBD1 (5 bases). CDR3 length equals 18 residues. Germline CDR1 SGHTA, CDR2 FQGNSA. Trimming shortened V by 5 bases and J by 2 bases, and 22 bases separated the two germline ends. This chain's CDR3 is CASSRQGSKTRGNQPQHF. The CDR3 coding sequence is TGTGCCAGCAGCCGCCAGGGAAGTAAAACGAGAGGCAATCAGCCCCAGCATTTT. Variable domain in full (rest from reference TRBV7-2 and TRBJ1-5): GAGVSQSPSNKVTEKGKDVELRCDPISGHTALYWYRQSLGQGLEFLIYFQGNSAPDKSGLPSDRFSAERTGGSVSTLTIQRTQQEDSAVYLCASSRQGSKTRGNQPQHFGDGTRLSIL.

The chain recombines TRBV20-1 with TRBJ2-7; D may be TRBD2 (5 bases). The V end was cut by 3 bases, the J end by 2 bases, with 11 bases between. Germline-derived CDR1 and CDR2 are DFQATT and SNEGSKA (reference sequence). There are 13 residues in the CDR3. CDR3 sequence (DNA): TGCAGTGCTAGTATACCGGGGACCTACGAGCAGTACTTC. Protein: CSASIPGTYEQYF.

This clonotype was counted a single time. The V and J genes are TRBV20-1 and TRBJ1-5, with D unclear. From germline, CDR1 is DFQATT and CDR2 SNEGSKA (reference sequence). Trimming cost V 6 bases and J 9 bases, with 18 bases left between them. This CDR3 is built from 13 residues. This chain's CDR3 is CSAMSAGSRPQHF. In DNA form, the CDR3 reads TGCAGTGCCATGTCGGCAGGCTCACGGCCCCAGCATTTT.

The V call is TRBV6-1, the J call TRBJ1-3, with D possibly TRBD1 on 5 matching bases. The CDR3 runs to 16 residues. Trimming pared 6 bases from V and 0 bases from J, leaving 15 bases between. The germline gives CDR1 MNHNS, CDR2 SASEGT. In DNA form, the CDR3 reads TGTGCCAGCAGCGAAAACCCAGGGTACTCTGGAAACACCATATATTTT. Protein sequence: CASSENPGYSGNTIYF.